Presented here are 8 T cell receptor beta chains from one specimen sequenced in a study of CD8+CD57+ T cells in acquired aplastic anemia. Individuals selected for sequencing had exhibited CD8+CD57+ cell expansion on flow cytometry. According to the study, genomic DNA was the template for TCR beta VDJ and CDR3 profiling. TCRdb re-analysed the reads in MiXCR, keeping a single row per CDR3 protein. The table includes a few hundred thousand distinct CDR3 sequences, around a third detected once. The sample taken for sequencing was sorted CD4+, CD8+, or CD8+CD57+ T cells (not recorded which) from PBMCs. The receptors come from a human donor with aplastic anemia.

For this clonotype: Possible read error: a much larger clone is one base away. The V and J genes are TRBV6-2 or TRBV6-3 and TRBJ1-2; the match to TRBD1 covers 10 bases. The V segment lost 4 bases and the J segment 3 bases; nucleotides outside the gene matches: 2. The germline gives CDR1 MNHEY, CDR2 SVGEGT. CDR3 length: 14 residues. The CDR3, as DNA: TGTGCCAGCAGTTGGGACAGGGGCGACTATGGCTACACCTTC. Translating it yields CASSWDRGDYGYTF.

This clonotype was counted many times. This chain connects TRBV7-9 to TRBJ2-5; the D is unclear. The germline CDR1 and CDR2 sequences are SEHNR and FQNEAQ (reference sequence). The CDR3 covers 12 residues. The V end was cut by 5 bases, the J end by 4 bases, with 8 bases between. For the CDR3, the DNA is TGTGCCAGCAGCGCAGTAGCAGAGACCCAGTACTTC. Translation gives CASSAVAETQYF.

This chain joins TRBV5-6 and TRBJ2-1; 9 bases line up with TRBD1. J was trimmed by 7 bases and V by 2 bases; bases with no gene match: 10. The CDR3 runs 16 residues. The germline CDR1 and CDR2 sequences are SGHDT and YYEEEE. This CDR3 reads CASSLTGTGLVNEQFF. CDR3 nucleotides: TGTGCCAGCAGCTTAACCGGGACAGGGTTAGTTAATGAGCAGTTCTTC.

This clonotype was recorded many times. The chain couples TRBV10-3 to TRBJ1-5; D might be TRBD1 (6 bases). V lost 0 bases to trimming and J lost 3 bases, with 15 bases between them. This CDR3 spans 17 amino acids. Germline CDR1 is ENHRY and CDR2 is SYGVKD. The CDR3 DNA sequence: TGTGCCATCAGTGAGTCGACGGGACAAGCGAACAATCAGCCCCAGCATTTT. This sequence encodes CAISESTGQANNQPQHF.

The CDR3 protein is CASSRPTGSYNEQFF. DNA for the CDR3: TGTGCCAGCAGCCGACCGACAGGGTCCTACAATGAGCAGTTCTTC. The chain links TRBV11-2 to TRBJ2-1; 7 nucleotides align to TRBD1. V was pared by 5 bases and J by 1 base, with 5 bases of the junction left unmatched. Germline CDR1 is SGHAT and CDR2 is FQNNGV. This CDR3 is built from 15 residues. The full variable domain, in which reference TRBV11-2 and TRBJ2-1 provide the parts outside the CDR3, is EAGVAQSPRYKIIEKRQSVAFWCNPISGHATLYWYQQILGQGPKLLIQFQNNGVVDDSQLPKDRFSAERLKGVDSTLKIQPAKLEDSAVYLCASSRPTGSYNEQFFGPGTRLTVL.

This clonotype was counted between two and nine times. V and J are TRBV19 and TRBJ2-2; 12 nucleotides line up with TRBD2. V trimming: 2 bases; J trimming: 8 bases; junction bases outside the gene matches: 9. Germline V lookup: CDR1 LNHDA, CDR2 SQIVND (reference sequence). This CDR3 is 17 amino acids long. The CDR3 nucleotides are TGTGCCAGTAGTATATCCCGACTAGCGGGAGAATCGGGGGAGCTGTTTTTT. This translates into CASSISRLAGESGELFF.

On this clonotype itself: One end of the junction fails to match germline, which may point to a read error. The CDR3 bases are TGTGCCGGCAGCCAGGGGGACGGACACTATGGCTACACCTTC. Translation: CAGSQGDGHYGYTF. The rearrangement joins TRBV7-4 to TRBJ1-2; the match to TRBD1 covers 7 bases. CDR1 is SGHVT, CDR2 SQSDAQ, per germline. The CDR3 consists of 14 residues. Full variable domain (remainder filled in from reference TRBV7-4 and TRBJ1-2): GAGVSQSPRYKVAKRGRDVALRCDSISGHVTLYWYRQTLGQGSEVLTYSQSDAQRDKSGRPSGRFSAERPERSVSTLKIQRTEQGDSAVYLCAGSQGDGHYGYTFGSGTRLTVV.

The genes are TRBV4-2 and TRBJ2-1, with a tentative D call TRBD2 (5 bases). Per germline, CDR1 LGHNA and CDR2 YNFKEQ. V lost 0 bases and J lost 7, with 22 bases in between. The CDR3 extends over 18 amino acids. The CDR3 region has the DNA TGTGCCAGCAGCCAAGATTTTGTCGGGCGGAGGTTGAGGAATGAGCAGTTCTTC. This codes for CASSQDFVGRRLRNEQFF.